This T cell receptor beta chain stems from a study of neoadjuvant anti-PD-1 for oral cavity cancer (dated by TCRdb to the early 2020s). Some background on the complete study: Patients mostly received three to four biweekly doses of nivolumab at 3 mg/kg before curative-intent surgical resection. For patients who did not progress, a fourth nivolumab dose was given around day 43, followed by definitive surgical resection on days 50-56. Under RECIST 1.1, patients with complete response, partial response or stable disease were classed as responders, and patients with progression were classed as non-responders. There were 12 patients in the parent correlative cohort, and the response rate was roughly 33%. Results the study describes overall, beyond this receptor: Only three patients per response group were included in the TCR analyses, and larger cohorts for validation were called for by the authors. Higher pretreatment blood Treg/Th17 ratios correlated with both higher pretreatment blood TCRbeta clonality and lower post-treatment tumor TCRbeta clonality. Within PBMCs, T cell clonality (Gini index) was significantly higher in non-responders than responders after neoadjuvant nivolumab.

This specimen's time point label, per the study, means: before neoadjuvant nivolumab. The patients had newly diagnosed stage II-IVA oral cavity squamous cell carcinoma and had not received any prior systemic or radiation treatment. Everyone in the cohort had locally advanced, HPV-negative oral cavity squamous cell carcinoma. No culture maintenance or expansion was done, as the peripheral blood mononuclear cells went straight to analysis. Samples came from a longitudinal correlative study of a single-arm phase II trial of neoadjuvant nivolumab in oral cavity squamous cell carcinoma. Subject-matched pre- and post-treatment PBMCs and tumors from three responders and three non-responders were subjected to genomic DNA-based TCRbeta sequencing. Peripheral blood mononuclear cells were collected before nivolumab treatment and were collected again after treatment, at the time of surgery. The Maxwell RSC DNA from Cells kit was used to isolate genomic DNA from PBMCs.

With regard to this clone: Its antigen remains unidentified. Base quality data are lacking; no much larger clone is found one base away.

PBMC libraries used mostly around 0.5 ug of input genomic DNA for deep sequencing, with six replicates per sample. TCRbeta libraries were prepared with the immunoSEQ hsTCRbeta kit according to the manufacturer's instructions. The completed libraries were mixed into a single pool at 3 nM, then sequenced with an Illumina NovaSeq 6000 S4 flow cell. The published analysis was carried out like this. The immunoSEQ Analyzer was used for raw data preprocessing and quality control. The analysis was limited to productive rearrangements, and each clonotype was defined by a unique CDR3 amino acid sequence. Repertoire clonality was estimated as the Gini-Simpson index, which was computed with the R package tcR. Student's t test was used to compare Gini indices, and Pearson correlation was used to assess associations with tumor size change. TCRdb mirrors the immuneACCESS table, restricted to in-frame sequences. Some clones are absent from its copies; in checked studies, under half trace to an unresolved V gene, and the reason for the others is unknown. The V and J calls and clone size come from that table; D and trimming were worked out from the DNA. The table for this sample lists approximately 72,000 clones; around 80% of them were counted only once. The top ten clones comprise approximately 3% of the sample.

The germline V and J ends show losses of 5 bases and 5 bases respectively, and no gene match explains 9 bases of the junction. Counted from cysteine to phenylalanine, this CDR3 has 15 amino acids. Kept here is only the CDR3 DNA, which spans 45 bases and is read in frame from base 1. CDR1 and CDR2 are drawn from the germline V gene: SGHRS, YFSETQ. The sequence came from a person between 40 and 80 years old with oral cavity squamous cell carcinoma. This receptor chain uses TRBV5-1 and TRBJ2-1, with TRBD2 matching 8 junction bases. The sample was PBMCs, taken before nivolumab (anti-PD-1) treatment. The DNA sequence is TGCGCCAGCAGTCATCGTCGACTAGCGAACAATGAGCAGTTCTTC. This sequence encodes CASSHRRLANNEQFF. Outside the CDR3, residues come from the reference TRBV5-1 and TRBJ2-1 proteins, so the full variable domain is: KAGVTQTPRYLIKTRGQQVTLSCSPISGHRSVSWYQQTPGQGLQFLFEYFSETQRNKGNFPGRFSGRQFSNSRSEMNVSTLELGDSALYLCASSHRRLANNEQFFGPGTRLTVL.